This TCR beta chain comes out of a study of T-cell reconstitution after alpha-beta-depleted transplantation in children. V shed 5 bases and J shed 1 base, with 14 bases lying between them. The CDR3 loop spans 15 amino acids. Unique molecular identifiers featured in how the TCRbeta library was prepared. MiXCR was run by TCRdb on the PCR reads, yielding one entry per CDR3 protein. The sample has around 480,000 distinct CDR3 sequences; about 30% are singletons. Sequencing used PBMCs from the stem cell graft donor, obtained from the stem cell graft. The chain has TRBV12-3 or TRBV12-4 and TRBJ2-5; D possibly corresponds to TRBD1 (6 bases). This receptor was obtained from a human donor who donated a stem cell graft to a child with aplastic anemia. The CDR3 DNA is TGTGCCAGCAGTCCATTACAGGGAACCCAAGAGACCCAGTACTTC. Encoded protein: CASSPLQGTQETQYF.